The 14 T cell receptor beta chains presented below share a single source sample, sequenced in a study of blood T cell repertoires in COVID-19. Profiling relied on immunoSEQ multiplex PCR, and the TCRdb table lists in-frame clones only, not all of them. This table has roughly 410,000 clones, approximately 89% appearing once. Sequenced material: peripheral blood. Receptor source: a woman aged 55-70 years with COVID-19, enrolled during active disease.

This chain connects TRBV5-1 to TRBJ2-7; TRBD2 matches at 9 bases. The germline gives CDR1 SGHRS, CDR2 YFSETQ. V lost 2 bases and J lost 1; bases outside the gene matches: 4. The CDR3 is 15 amino acids. The CDR3 sequence is CASSFKRGESYEQYF. The CDR3 nucleotides are TGCGCCAGCAGCTTTAAGCGGGGGGAATCCTACGAGCAGTACTTC.

This chain connects TRBV28 to TRBJ1-1; tentatively, D is TRBD1 (6 bases). The germline V and J ends were trimmed by 7 bases and 6 bases, with 21 bases remaining between them. The CDR3 length is 15 residues. The germline V gene encodes CDR1 MDHEN and CDR2 SYDVKM. CDR3 amino acids: CASNALGQGSAEAFF. The CDR3 DNA reads as TGTGCCAGCAACGCTTTAGGGCAGGGGAGCGCTGAAGCTTTCTTT.

V and J are TRBV13 and TRBJ1-1; TRBD1 might be the D (6 bases). The germline V and J ends were trimmed by 4 bases and 0 bases, with 12 bases remaining between them. The CDR3 covers 15 residues. The germline CDR1 and CDR2 sequences are PRHDT and FYEKMQ (reference sequence). CDR3 coding DNA: TGTGCCAGCAGCTCCCCGGACAGCTTGAACACTGAAGCTTTCTTT. This gives the protein CASSSPDSLNTEAFF.

In its sample, this clone was seen once. The rearrangement uses TRBV7-8 and TRBJ2-5; 14 bases map to TRBD2. This CDR3 region has 17 residues. CDR1 and CDR2 (germline): SGHVS, FQNEAQ. V gave up 1 base and J gave up 4 bases; unmatched junction bases: 5. DNA for the CDR3: TGTGCCAGCAGCTTAGGACTAGCGGGGGGGCCGGCAGAGACCCAGTACTTC. Residues: CASSLGLAGGPAETQYF.

In this sample, this clone turned up many times. The chain joins TRBV9 to TRBJ1-4, with D possibly matching TRBD1 (6 bases). The germline V and J ends were trimmed by 2 bases and 3 bases, with 17 bases remaining between them. The CDR3 runs 17 residues. Per the germline V gene, CDR1 is SGDLS and CDR2 is YYNGEE. CDR3 bases: TGTGCCAGCAGCGTCGGAACCGGGGGGGCGCCTAATGAAAAACTGTTTTTT. Protein sequence: CASSVGTGGAPNEKLFF. The full variable domain, in which reference TRBV9 and TRBJ1-4 provide the parts outside the CDR3, is DSGVTQTPKHLITATGQRVTLRCSPRSGDLSVYWYQQSLDQGLQFLIQYYNGEERAKGNILERFSAQQFPDLHSELNLSSLELGDSALYFCASSVGTGGAPNEKLFFGSGTQLSVL.

The rearrangement joins TRBV27 to TRBJ2-1; no clear D. The CDR3 sequence is 13 residues long. Germline V CDR1 and CDR2: MNHEY, SMNVEV (reference sequence). CDR3 sequence: CVSETSPYNEQFF. As DNA, the CDR3 is TGTGTGAGTGAGACATCACCCTACAATGAGCAGTTCTTC.

V usage is TRBV11-3 and J usage is TRBJ2-1; the match to TRBD2 covers 8 bases. V lost 5 bases, J lost 5 bases, and 2 bases stayed unmatched. Germline loops: CDR1 SGHNT, CDR2 YENEEA. This CDR3 spans 13 amino acids. The CDR3 nucleotides are TGTGCCAGCAGCCGGGGGGGTAACAATGAGCAGTTCTTC. Amino acid sequence: CASSRGGNNEQFF.

This clone appeared a few times. The rearrangement uses TRBV10-3 and TRBJ2-1, with 7 bases identical to TRBD1. Losses at the gene ends were 3 bases for V and 6 bases for J; bases not matched to a gene: 2. The CDR3 has 13 residues. Germline loops: CDR1 ENHRY, CDR2 SYGVKD. CDR3 protein: CAISDNRGNEQFF. CDR3 bases: TGTGCCATCAGTGACAACAGGGGCAATGAGCAGTTCTTC.

Only a few counts were recorded for this clone. The chain couples TRBV5-1 to TRBJ1-6, with D tentatively TRBD1 (5 bases). Trimming took 1 base from V and 5 from J, leaving 13 bases between them. CDR1 and CDR2 (germline): SGHRS, YFSETQ. This CDR3 contains 16 residues. CDR3 region: CASSLRGLQNNSPLHF. CDR3 coding DNA: TGCGCCAGCAGCTTGAGGGGTTTGCAGAATAATTCACCCCTCCACTTT.

The genes are TRBV5-1 and TRBJ2-7, with a weak D call TRBD2 (6 bases). Trimming pared 7 bases from V and 6 bases from J, leaving 14 bases between. The CDR3 consists of 12 residues. Germline V CDR1 and CDR2: SGHRS, YFSETQ. DNA of the CDR3: TGCGCCAGCTCGGTCAAGGGAGGCGAGCAGTACTTC. This sequence encodes CASSVKGGEQYF.

The chain uses TRBV5-1 and TRBJ1-1; D remains ambiguous. The germline V gene encodes CDR1 SGHRS and CDR2 YFSETQ. CDR3 length: 15 amino acids. V lost 0 bases to trimming and J lost 5 bases, with 14 bases between them. The CDR3 coding sequence is TGCGCCAGCAGCTTGGCCCGGTCGCCGGGGACTGAAGCTTTCTTT. Translating gives CASSLARSPGTEAFF.

This clone was detected once. This sequence joins TRBV27 and TRBJ1-2; TRBD1 is a possible D gene (5 bases). Germline V gene data show CDR1 as MNHEY and CDR2 as SMNVEV (reference sequence). The CDR3 is made up of 13 amino acids. V was pared by 5 bases and J by 3 bases, with 10 bases between. Here the CDR3 DNA reads TGTGCCAGCAGTCGCGGGGCGGACTATGGCTACACCTTC. Its translation is CASSRGADYGYTF.

The chain has TRBV5-4 and TRBJ2-5, with 12 bases matching TRBD2. With V trimmed by 6 bases and J by 5 bases, 8 bases remained unmatched. Germline V gene lookup returns CDR1 SGHNT and CDR2 YYREEE (reference sequence). The CDR3 covers 15 residues. The CDR3 nucleotides read TGTGCCAGCACCCCTAGCGGGGGGGCCAGTGAGACCCAGTACTTC. It encodes CASTPSGGASETQYF.

The V and J genes are TRBV28 and TRBJ1-2; 9 positions match TRBD1. The length of the CDR3 is 15 residues. CDR1 MDHEN and CDR2 SYDVKM come from the germline V gene. Germline trimming cut 3 bases from V and 4 bases from J; bases unmatched to any gene: 6. CDR3 DNA: TGTGCCAGCAGTTTTACAGGGGGCGCATTCTATGGCTACACCTTC. This translates into CASSFTGGAFYGYTF.